What follows is one T cell receptor beta chain and its context. Antigen: not known. The data are from a study of cytomegalovirus exposure and HLA in healthy donors. PCR involved 60 Vbeta and 13 Jbeta primers. Generated by immunoSEQ multiplex PCR, the TCRdb table keeps only in-frame clones and is missing some. The sample yields about 140,000 clones, 75% to 85% seen once. All donors participated as healthy donors of bone marrow. Study results and limitations: Reportedly, HLA-A and HLA-B alleles of most subjects were accurately predicted from TCR beta.

Source material: PBMCs. This TCR derives from a female donor in good health and CMV-seronegative.

The DNA for the CDR3 is TGTGCCTGGAGTGCAGGGAGGAATTCACCCCTCCACTTT. Its translation is CAWSAGRNSPLHF. V gene TRBV30 combines with J gene TRBJ1-6, with a possible D match to TRBD1 (5 bases). Trimming stripped 1 base from V and 7 bases from J, with 8 bases between. CDR1 and CDR2 (germline): GTSNPN, SVGIG (reference sequence). The CDR3 sequence is 13 residues long.